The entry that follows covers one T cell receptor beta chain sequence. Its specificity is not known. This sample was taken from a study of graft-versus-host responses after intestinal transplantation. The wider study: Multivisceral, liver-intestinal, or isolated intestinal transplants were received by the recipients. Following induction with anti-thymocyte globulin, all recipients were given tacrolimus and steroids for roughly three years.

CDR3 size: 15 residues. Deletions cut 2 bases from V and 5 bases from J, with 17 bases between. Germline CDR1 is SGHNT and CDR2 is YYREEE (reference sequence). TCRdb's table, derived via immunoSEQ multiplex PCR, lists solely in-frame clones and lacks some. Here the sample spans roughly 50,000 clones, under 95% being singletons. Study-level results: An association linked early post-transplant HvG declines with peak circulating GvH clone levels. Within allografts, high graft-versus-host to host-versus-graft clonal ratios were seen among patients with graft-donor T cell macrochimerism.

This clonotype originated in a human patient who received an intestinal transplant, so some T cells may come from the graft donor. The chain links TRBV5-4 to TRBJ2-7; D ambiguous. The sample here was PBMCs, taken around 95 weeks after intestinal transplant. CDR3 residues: CASSFHVSRGNEQYF. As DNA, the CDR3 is TGTGCCAGCAGCTTCCACGTTTCCCGAGGCAACGAGCAGTACTTC.